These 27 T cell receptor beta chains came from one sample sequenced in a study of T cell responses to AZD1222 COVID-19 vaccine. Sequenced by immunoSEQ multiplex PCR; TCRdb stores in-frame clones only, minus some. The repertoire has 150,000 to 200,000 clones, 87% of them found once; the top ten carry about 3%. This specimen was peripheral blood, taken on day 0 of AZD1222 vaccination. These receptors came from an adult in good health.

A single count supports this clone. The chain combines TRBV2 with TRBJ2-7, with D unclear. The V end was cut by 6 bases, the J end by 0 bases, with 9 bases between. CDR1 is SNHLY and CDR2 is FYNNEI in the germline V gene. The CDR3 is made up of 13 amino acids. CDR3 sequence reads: CASRDGPSYEQYF. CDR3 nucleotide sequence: TGTGCCAGCAGGGACGGACCCTCCTACGAGCAGTACTTC.

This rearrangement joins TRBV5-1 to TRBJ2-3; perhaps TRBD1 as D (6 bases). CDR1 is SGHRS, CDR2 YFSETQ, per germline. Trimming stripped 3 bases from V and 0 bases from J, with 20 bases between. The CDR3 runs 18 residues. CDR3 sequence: CASSSGYRDTPSTDTQYF. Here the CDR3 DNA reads TGCGCCAGCAGCTCGGGATACAGGGACACGCCTAGCACAGATACGCAGTATTTT.

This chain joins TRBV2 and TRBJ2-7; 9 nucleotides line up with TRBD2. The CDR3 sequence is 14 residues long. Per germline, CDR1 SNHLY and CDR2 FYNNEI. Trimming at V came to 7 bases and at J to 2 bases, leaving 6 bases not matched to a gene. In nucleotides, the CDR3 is TGTGCCAGCACCTTGACTAGCGGAACCTACGAGCAGTACTTC. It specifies CASTLTSGTYEQYF.

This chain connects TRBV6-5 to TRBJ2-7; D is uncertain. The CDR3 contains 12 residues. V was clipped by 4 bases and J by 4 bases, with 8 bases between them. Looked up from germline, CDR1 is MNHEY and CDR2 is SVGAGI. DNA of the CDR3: TGTGCCAGCAGTTCTATAGGGTACGAGCAGTACTTC. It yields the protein CASSSIGYEQYF.

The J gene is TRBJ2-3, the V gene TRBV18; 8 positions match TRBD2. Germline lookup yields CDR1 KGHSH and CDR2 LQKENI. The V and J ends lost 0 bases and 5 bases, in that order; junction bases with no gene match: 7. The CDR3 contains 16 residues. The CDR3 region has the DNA TGTGCCAGCTCACCACCATCAGCGGGAGCGGTAGATACGCAGTATTTT. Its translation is CASSPPSAGAVDTQYF.

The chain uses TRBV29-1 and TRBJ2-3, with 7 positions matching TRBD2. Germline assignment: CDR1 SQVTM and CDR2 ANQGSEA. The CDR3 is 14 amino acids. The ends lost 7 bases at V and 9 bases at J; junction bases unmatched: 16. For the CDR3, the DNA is TGCAGCGGTGGAGCCGGGACTACTTCGGGCACGCAGTATTTT. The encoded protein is CSGGAGTTSGTQYF.

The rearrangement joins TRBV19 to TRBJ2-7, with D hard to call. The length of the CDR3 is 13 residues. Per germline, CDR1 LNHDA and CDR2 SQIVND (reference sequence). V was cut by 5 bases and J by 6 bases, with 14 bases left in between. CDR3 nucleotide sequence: TGTGCCAGTAGTGCCGTATTATCGACCGAGCAGTACTTC. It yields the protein CASSAVLSTEQYF.

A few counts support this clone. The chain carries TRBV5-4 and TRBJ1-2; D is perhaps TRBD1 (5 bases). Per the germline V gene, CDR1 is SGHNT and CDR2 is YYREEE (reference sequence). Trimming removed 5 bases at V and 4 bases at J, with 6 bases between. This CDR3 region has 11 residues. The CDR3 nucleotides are TGTGCCAGCAGAGACAGCTATGGCTACACCTTC. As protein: CASRDSYGYTF.

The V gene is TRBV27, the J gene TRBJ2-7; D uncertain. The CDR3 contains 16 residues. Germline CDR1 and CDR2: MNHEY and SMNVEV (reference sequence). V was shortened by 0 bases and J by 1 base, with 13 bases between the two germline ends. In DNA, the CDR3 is TGTGCCAGCAGTTTATCCGCCGGTGACTCGTCCTACGAGCAGTACTTC. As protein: CASSLSAGDSSYEQYF.

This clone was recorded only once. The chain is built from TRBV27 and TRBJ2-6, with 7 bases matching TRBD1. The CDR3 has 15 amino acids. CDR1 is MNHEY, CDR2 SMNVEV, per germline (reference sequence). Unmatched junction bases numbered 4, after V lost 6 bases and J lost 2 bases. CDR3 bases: TGTGCCAGCAGGGGCCAGGGGGCTGGGGCCAACGTCCTGACTTTC. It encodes CASRGQGAGANVLTF.

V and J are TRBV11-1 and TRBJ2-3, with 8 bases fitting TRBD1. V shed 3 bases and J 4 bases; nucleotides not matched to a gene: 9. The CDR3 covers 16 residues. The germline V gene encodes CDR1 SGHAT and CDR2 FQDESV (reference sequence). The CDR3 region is CASSFPLGQGADTQYF. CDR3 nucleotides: TGTGCCAGCAGCTTCCCCCTCGGACAGGGTGCAGATACGCAGTATTTT.

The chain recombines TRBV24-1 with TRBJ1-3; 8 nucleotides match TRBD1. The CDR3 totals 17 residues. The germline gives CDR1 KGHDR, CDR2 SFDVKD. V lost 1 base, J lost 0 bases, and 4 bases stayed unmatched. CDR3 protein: CATSDLKTGDSGNTIYF. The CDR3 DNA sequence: TGTGCCACCAGTGATTTAAAGACAGGGGACTCTGGAAACACCATATATTTT.

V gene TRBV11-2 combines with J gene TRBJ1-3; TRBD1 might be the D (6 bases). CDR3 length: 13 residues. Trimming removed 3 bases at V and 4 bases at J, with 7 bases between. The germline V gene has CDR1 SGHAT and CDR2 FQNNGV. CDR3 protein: CASSFQGGNTIYF. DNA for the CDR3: TGTGCCAGCAGCTTCCAGGGGGGAAACACCATATATTTT. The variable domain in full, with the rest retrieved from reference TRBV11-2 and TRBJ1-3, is EAGVAQSPRYKIIEKRQSVAFWCNPISGHATLYWYQQILGQGPKLLIQFQNNGVVDDSQLPKDRFSAERLKGVDSTLKIQPAKLEDSAVYLCASSFQGGNTIYFGEGSWLTVV.

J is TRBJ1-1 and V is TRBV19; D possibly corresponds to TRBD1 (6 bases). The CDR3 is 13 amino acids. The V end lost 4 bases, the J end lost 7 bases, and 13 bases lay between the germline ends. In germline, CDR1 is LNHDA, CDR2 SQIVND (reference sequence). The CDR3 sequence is CASSTGGQGEAFF. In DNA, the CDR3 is TGTGCCAGTAGTACGGGGGGGCAAGGTGAAGCTTTCTTT.

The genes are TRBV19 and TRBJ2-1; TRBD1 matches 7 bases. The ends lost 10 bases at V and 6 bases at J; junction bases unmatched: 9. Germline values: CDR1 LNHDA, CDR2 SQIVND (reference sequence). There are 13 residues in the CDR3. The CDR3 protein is CATRPAGGNEQFF. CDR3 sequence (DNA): TGTGCCACCCGGCCCGCAGGGGGCAATGAGCAGTTCTTC.

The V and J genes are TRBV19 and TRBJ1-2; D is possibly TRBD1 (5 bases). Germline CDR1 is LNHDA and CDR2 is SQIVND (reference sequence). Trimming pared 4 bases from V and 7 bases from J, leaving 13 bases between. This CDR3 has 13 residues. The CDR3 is CASSTGTYGGYTF. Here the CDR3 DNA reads TGTGCCAGTAGTACAGGGACCTATGGTGGCTACACCTTC.

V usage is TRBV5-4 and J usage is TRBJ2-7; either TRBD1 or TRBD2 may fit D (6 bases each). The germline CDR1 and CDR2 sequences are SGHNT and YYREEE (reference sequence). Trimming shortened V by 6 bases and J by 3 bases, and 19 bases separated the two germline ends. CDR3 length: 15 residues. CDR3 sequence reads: CASTLGGSGDYEQYF. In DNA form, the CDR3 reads TGTGCCAGCACCCTGGGGGGCTCCGGAGACTACGAGCAGTACTTC.

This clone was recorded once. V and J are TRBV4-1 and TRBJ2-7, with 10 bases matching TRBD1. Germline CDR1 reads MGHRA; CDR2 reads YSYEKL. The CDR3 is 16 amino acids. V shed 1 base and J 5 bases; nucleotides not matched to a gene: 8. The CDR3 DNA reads TGCGCCAGCAGCCAAGGGGTGGGACAGGGGAACCACGAGCAGTACTTC. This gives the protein CASSQGVGQGNHEQYF.

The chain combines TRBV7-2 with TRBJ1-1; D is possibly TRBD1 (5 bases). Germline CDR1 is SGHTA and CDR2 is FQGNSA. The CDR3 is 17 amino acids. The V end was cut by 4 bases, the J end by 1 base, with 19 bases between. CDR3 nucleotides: TGTGCCAGCAGCTCGCATCCTCTGTACAGGAGGAACACTGAAGCTTTCTTT. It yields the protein CASSSHPLYRRNTEAFF.

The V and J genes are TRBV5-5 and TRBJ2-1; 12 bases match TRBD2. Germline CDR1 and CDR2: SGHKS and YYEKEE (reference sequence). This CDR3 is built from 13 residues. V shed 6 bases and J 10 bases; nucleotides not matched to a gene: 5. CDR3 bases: TGTGCCAGCAATCTAGCGGGAGGGCGGGAGCAGTTCTTC. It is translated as CASNLAGGREQFF.

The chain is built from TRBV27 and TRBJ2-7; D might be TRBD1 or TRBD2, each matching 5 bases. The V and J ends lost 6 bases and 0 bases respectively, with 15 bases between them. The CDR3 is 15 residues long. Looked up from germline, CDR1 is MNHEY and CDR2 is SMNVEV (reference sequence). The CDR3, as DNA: TGTGCCAGCAGCCGGGACCTCCGAGGCTCCTACGAGCAGTACTTC. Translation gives CASSRDLRGSYEQYF.

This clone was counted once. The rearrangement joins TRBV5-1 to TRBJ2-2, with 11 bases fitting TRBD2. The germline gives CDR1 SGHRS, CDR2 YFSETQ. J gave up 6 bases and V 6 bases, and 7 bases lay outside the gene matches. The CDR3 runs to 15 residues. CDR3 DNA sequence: TGCGCCAGCATCGAACTAGCGGGAGTCCCCGGGGAGCTGTTTTTT. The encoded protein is CASIELAGVPGELFF.

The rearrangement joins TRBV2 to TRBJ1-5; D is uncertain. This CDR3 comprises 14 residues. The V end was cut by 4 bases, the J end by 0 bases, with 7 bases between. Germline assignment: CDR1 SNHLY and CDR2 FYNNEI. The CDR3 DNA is TGTGCCAGCAGTGTCCAATATAGCAATCAGCCCCAGCATTTT. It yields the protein CASSVQYSNQPQHF.

For the CDR3, the DNA is TGTGCCAGCAGCGTTGGGTTGATCTCCTACGAGCAGTACTTC. Amino acid sequence: CASSVGLISYEQYF. V usage is TRBV5-5 and J usage is TRBJ2-7, with D uncertain. The CDR3 length is 14 residues. Germline V gene lookup returns CDR1 SGHKS and CDR2 YYEKEE (reference sequence). The V and J ends lost 4 bases and 0 bases respectively, with 11 bases between them.

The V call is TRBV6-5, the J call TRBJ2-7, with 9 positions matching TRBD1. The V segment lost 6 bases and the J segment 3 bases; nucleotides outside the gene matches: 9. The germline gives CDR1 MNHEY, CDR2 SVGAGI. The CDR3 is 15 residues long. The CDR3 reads CASRRVGTGNYEQYF. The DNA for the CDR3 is TGTGCCAGCAGACGTGTTGGGACAGGGAACTACGAGCAGTACTTC.

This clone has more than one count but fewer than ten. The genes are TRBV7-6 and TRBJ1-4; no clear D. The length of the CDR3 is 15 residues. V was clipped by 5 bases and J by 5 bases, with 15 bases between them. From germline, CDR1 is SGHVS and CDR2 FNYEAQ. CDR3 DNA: TGTGCCAGCAGCCTCCTCACCAAACCGAATGAAAAACTGTTTTTT. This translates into CASSLLTKPNEKLFF.

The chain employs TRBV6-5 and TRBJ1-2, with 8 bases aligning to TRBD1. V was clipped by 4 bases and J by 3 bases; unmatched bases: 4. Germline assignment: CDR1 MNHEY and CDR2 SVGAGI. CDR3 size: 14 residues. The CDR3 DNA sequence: TGTGCCAGCAGTTCCACAGGGGGTCACTATGGCTACACCTTC. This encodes CASSSTGGHYGYTF.